A single sample gave rise to the 13 T cell receptor beta chains below, sequenced in a study of blood T cell repertoires in COVID-19. The assay was immunoSEQ multiplex PCR, and TCRdb's table has in-frame clones only and misses some. The table shows around 90,000 clones, with about nine tenths occurring only once. Sequencing was performed on peripheral blood. The receptors here all came from a male donor with acute or convalescent COVID-19.

The J gene is TRBJ2-7, the V gene TRBV5-6; 7 bases fit TRBD1. With 5 bases clipped from V and 1 base from J, the junction kept 9 bases outside the gene matches. This CDR3 comprises 15 residues. Germline-derived CDR1 and CDR2 are SGHDT and YYEEEE. The CDR3 spells CASSYRQGRSYEQYF. The CDR3 DNA follows: TGTGCCAGCAGTTATCGACAGGGACGTTCCTACGAGCAGTACTTC.

As regards this clone: Germline is not matched at one junction end, which may reflect a read error. The chain recombines TRBV5-1 with TRBJ2-5; a weak D match, TRBD2 (5 bases). This CDR3 has 13 amino acids. Germline V gene sequence: CDR1 SGHRS, CDR2 YFSETQ. CDR3 nucleotide sequence: TGCGCCAGCGGCTTGGGAGTCCAAGAGACCCAGTACTTC. Translation gives CASGLGVQETQYF.

This chain links TRBV18 with TRBJ2-7; 7 positions agree with TRBD1. V lost 3 bases and J lost 2; bases outside the gene matches: 4. This CDR3 comprises 14 residues. Looked up from germline, CDR1 is KGHSH and CDR2 is LQKENI. The CDR3 nucleotides are TGTGCCAGCTCACCGCGGACAGGCGCCTACGAGCAGTACTTC. Translated: CASSPRTGAYEQYF. Full variable domain (missing parts from reference TRBV18 and TRBJ2-7): NAGVMQNPRHLVRRRGQEARLRCSPMKGHSHVYWYRQLPEEGLKFMVYLQKENIIDESGMPKERFSAEFPKEGPSILRIQQVVRGDSAAYFCASSPRTGAYEQYFGPGTRLTVT.

The chain couples TRBV7-9 to TRBJ2-7; tentatively, D is TRBD2 (5 bases). The V end was cut by 4 bases, the J end by 5 bases, with 21 bases between. The germline gives CDR1 SEHNR, CDR2 FQNEAQ (reference sequence). The CDR3 runs 16 residues. CDR3 residues: CASSSTLAERYNEQYF. The CDR3 DNA reads TGTGCCAGCAGCTCTACCCTAGCTGAGAGATATAACGAGCAGTACTTC.

This clone has only one observation. The V call is TRBV6-5, the J call TRBJ1-1; D is unclear. V lost 2 bases to trimming and J lost 2 bases, with 12 bases between them. This CDR3 contains 15 residues. From germline, CDR1 is MNHEY and CDR2 SVGAGI. CDR3 sequence: CASSYEGRVNTEAFF. The CDR3 nucleotides are TGTGCCAGCAGTTACGAGGGTCGCGTCAACACTGAAGCTTTCTTT.

This sequence joins TRBV30 and TRBJ1-4, with unresolved D. The V and J ends lost 8 bases and 0 bases respectively, with 13 bases between them. CDR1 and CDR2 from the germline V gene are GTSNPN and SVGIG (reference sequence). CDR3 length equals 14 residues. The CDR3 reads CAGGGGATNEKLFF. CDR3 bases: TGTGCCGGAGGTGGTGGCGCAACTAATGAAAAACTGTTTTTT.

The gene calls are TRBV2 and TRBJ1-2; D possibly corresponds to TRBD1 (6 bases). This CDR3 has 14 amino acids. V was trimmed by 4 bases and J by 8 bases, leaving 17 bases between them. Germline CDR1 reads SNHLY; CDR2 reads FYNNEI. CDR3 sequence reads: CASSVSGAARGYTF. The DNA of the CDR3 is TGTGCCAGCAGTGTATCAGGGGCAGCTCGAGGCTACACCTTC.

This chain uses TRBV11-2 with TRBJ2-3, with 15 bases that match TRBD2. CDR1 and CDR2 from the germline V gene are SGHAT and FQNNGV. Losses at the gene ends were 3 bases for V and 5 bases for J; bases not matched to a gene: 6. The CDR3 has 17 amino acids. For the CDR3, the DNA is TGTGCCAGCAGCTTCGGACTAGCGGGGGGGCCCTTAGATACGCAGTATTTT. Amino acids: CASSFGLAGGPLDTQYF.

This chain joins TRBV6-4 and TRBJ2-3; maybe TRBD2 (5 bases). Trimming took 5 bases from V and 0 from J, leaving 9 bases between them. The CDR3 spans 14 residues. CDR1 MRHNA and CDR2 SNTAGT come from the germline V gene. The CDR3 sequence: CASSPGLSTDTQYF. The CDR3 bases are TGTGCCAGCAGTCCTGGACTTAGCACAGATACGCAGTATTTT.

The rearrangement joins TRBV9 to TRBJ1-1, with 9 bases identical to TRBD1. CDR1 and CDR2 from the germline V gene are SGDLS and YYNGEE. The length of the CDR3 is 15 residues. Trimming cost V 2 bases and J 1 base; bases outside gene matches: 3. The CDR3 region has the DNA TGTGCCAGCAGCGTGACAGGGGGATCGAACACTGAAGCTTTCTTT. Translating gives CASSVTGGSNTEAFF.

The chain carries TRBV20-1 and TRBJ2-7, with 11 bases fitting TRBD1. The CDR3 is 18 residues long. Germline CDR1 reads DFQATT; CDR2 reads SNEGSKA (reference sequence). V lost 3 bases and J lost 2; bases outside the gene matches: 15. DNA for the CDR3: TGCAGTGCTAGTAACCCGGGACAGGGGGACCCTAGTACCTACGAGCAGTACTTC. Its protein is CSASNPGQGDPSTYEQYF.

V usage is TRBV11-2 and J usage is TRBJ2-5, with 11 bases identical to TRBD1. Germline V lookup: CDR1 SGHAT, CDR2 FQNNGV. The CDR3 is made up of 16 amino acids. The V segment lost 3 bases and the J segment 5 bases; nucleotides outside the gene matches: 8. DNA of the CDR3: TGTGCCAGCAGCTTTCTCGCCGGGACAGGGGGTGAGACCCAGTACTTC. Its protein is CASSFLAGTGGETQYF.

The chain uses TRBV6-2 or TRBV6-3 and TRBJ2-5; TRBD2 agrees at 13 bases. CDR3 length equals 18 residues. V lost 2 bases, J lost 4 bases, and 10 bases stayed unmatched. Germline loops: CDR1 MNHEY, CDR2 SVGEGT. The CDR3 loop reads CASSYDGLAGARGETQYF. CDR3 in DNA: TGTGCCAGCAGTTACGACGGACTAGCGGGGGCCCGAGGAGAGACCCAGTACTTC.